The next 25 T cell receptor beta chains were all read from a single sample in a study of monozygotic twins with inflammatory bowel disease. TCRdb reprocessed the 5' RACE reads, with one entry per CDR3 protein and no DNA. The sample features approximately 330,000 distinct CDR3 sequences, with 2% to 2.5% in its top ten. The material sequenced was blood. The receptors stem from a human donor with ulcerative colitis or Crohn's disease, or a healthy co-twin of an affected twin (not recorded which).

The genes are TRBV15 and TRBJ1-3; the TCRdb call, TRBD1, lacks DNA for checking. The CDR3 length is 16 residues. Per the germline V gene, CDR1 is LNHNV and CDR2 is YYDKDF (reference sequence). CDR3 protein: CATSSLRDPNGNTIYF.

The chain links TRBV5-1 to TRBJ1-1; absent DNA, TCRdb's TRBD1 call cannot be checked. The CDR3 length is 16 residues. Germline assignment: CDR1 SGHRS and CDR2 YFSETQ. The CDR3 loop is CASSADGTGDYTEAFF.

The rearrangement links TRBV12-5 to TRBJ1-1. Germline V gene data show CDR1 as LGHNT and CDR2 as FRNRAP. This CDR3 contains 12 residues. CDR3: CASGYLGTEAFF.

The J gene is TRBJ2-1, the V gene TRBV7-2; absent DNA, TCRdb's TRBD2 call cannot be checked. The CDR3 is 16 amino acids. Germline V lookup: CDR1 SGHTA, CDR2 FQGNSA. CDR3 amino acids: CASIVDSGRSYNEQFF.

The V gene is TRBV6-5, the J gene TRBJ1-2. This CDR3 is 13 amino acids long. Germline V gene data show CDR1 as MNHEY and CDR2 as SVGAGI. CDR3: CASRSTLQGGYTF.

The chain links TRBV12-3 or TRBV12-4 to TRBJ1-6; TCRdb names TRBD1, which stays unverified in the absence of DNA. This CDR3 has 15 amino acids. CDR3 region: CASSLSGGFGSPLHF.

V gene TRBV5-1 combines with J gene TRBJ2-5; the TCRdb call, TRBD2, lacks DNA for checking. CDR3 length: 14 residues. From germline, CDR1 is SGHRS and CDR2 YFSETQ. The CDR3 sequence: CASSLGAGEETQYF.

V and J are TRBV5-1 and TRBJ1-2; the D call of TRBD1 rests on TCRdb alone, since no DNA is present to check it. The CDR3 covers 13 residues. Germline lookup yields CDR1 SGHRS and CDR2 YFSETQ. CDR3 protein: CASSFAGGLGYTF.

The CDR3 here is CASSSRVAERYNEQFF. The chain recombines TRBV27 with TRBJ2-1; TCRdb calls TRBD2, which cannot be checked without DNA. Germline values: CDR1 MNHEY, CDR2 SMNVEV (reference sequence). CDR3 length: 16 amino acids.

V gene TRBV5-1 combines with J gene TRBJ1-1; the D gene TCRdb calls, TRBD1, cannot be checked with no DNA. Germline CDR1 SGHRS, CDR2 YFSETQ. This CDR3 is built from 13 residues. CDR3 sequence reads: CASSGIQGGEAFF.

The chain has TRBV5-1 and TRBJ2-1; TCRdb proposes TRBD2, but this gene call is untestable without DNA. This CDR3 has 18 amino acids. Germline V gene lookup returns CDR1 SGHRS and CDR2 YFSETQ. The CDR3 is CASSLDLAGPLTYNEQFF.

This rearrangement joins TRBV4-1 to TRBJ2-5; TCRdb picks TRBD1, but there is no DNA to check that call. Germline CDR1 and CDR2: MGHRA and YSYEKL. The CDR3 is made up of 17 amino acids. The CDR3 sequence: CASSQDLRGGRQETQYF.

The chain joins TRBV24-1 to TRBJ2-2; the TCRdb D gene call, TRBD1, has no DNA to confirm it. This CDR3 region has 16 residues. Looked up from germline, CDR1 is KGHDR and CDR2 is SFDVKD. The CDR3 sequence: CATSPAGTGGSGELFF.

The chain uses TRBV6-5 and TRBJ2-7; the TRBD1 assignment by TCRdb is unverifiable without DNA. The CDR3 length is 13 residues. Germline-derived CDR1 and CDR2 are MNHEY and SVGAGI. CDR3 protein: CASRDRAHYEQYF.

The genes are TRBV5-1 and TRBJ1-2; absent DNA, TCRdb's TRBD1 call cannot be checked. Per the germline V gene, CDR1 is SGHRS and CDR2 is YFSETQ. This CDR3 contains 16 residues. The CDR3 protein is CASSPGPGQGAYGYTF. Drawing the rest from reference TRBV5-1 and TRBJ1-2, the complete variable domain is KAGVTQTPRYLIKTRGQQVTLSCSPISGHRSVSWYQQTPGQGLQFLFEYFSETQRNKGNFPGRFSGRQFSNSRSEMNVSTLELGDSALYLCASSPGPGQGAYGYTFGSGTRLTVV.

This sequence joins TRBV5-1 and TRBJ2-1; TCRdb indicates TRBD1, and absent DNA this call remains unverified. The CDR3 has 14 amino acids. CDR1 and CDR2 from the germline V gene are SGHRS and YFSETQ. The CDR3 reads CASSLGQVNNEQFF.

The chain employs TRBV29-1 and TRBJ1-1; the D gene TCRdb calls, TRBD1, cannot be checked with no DNA. CDR1 is SQVTM and CDR2 is ANQGSEA in the germline V gene. CDR3 length: 13 amino acids. CDR3 amino acids: CSGRGKIGTEAFF. The entire variable domain, with the rest obtained from reference TRBV29-1 and TRBJ1-1, is as follows: SAVISQKPSRDICQRGTSLTIQCQVDSQVTMMFWYRQQPGQSLTLIATANQGSEATYESGFVIDKFPISRPNLTFSTLTVSNMSPEDSSIYLCSGRGKIGTEAFFGQGTRLTVV.

The genes are TRBV6-1 and TRBJ2-2; TCRdb's D call, TRBD1, is unchecked because there is no DNA. CDR1 and CDR2 (germline): MNHNS, SASEGT. The CDR3 consists of 15 residues. This chain's CDR3 is CASSQEQGSPGELFF.

The chain is built from TRBV7-8 and TRBJ2-5; the D call of TRBD2 rests on TCRdb alone, since no DNA is present to check it. Germline CDR1 and CDR2: SGHVS and FQNEAQ. CDR3 length: 16 residues. CDR3 loop: CASSPSFRQFQETQYF.

J is TRBJ2-3 and V is TRBV12-3 or TRBV12-4; the TCRdb call, TRBD2, lacks DNA for checking. The CDR3 runs 16 residues. CDR3 amino acids: CASSPGLVTSTDTQYF.

V and J are TRBV18 and TRBJ2-7; no DNA is available, so the TRBD1 call from TCRdb remains unchecked. The CDR3 is made up of 14 amino acids. Germline-derived CDR1 and CDR2 are KGHSH and LQKENI. The CDR3 loop is CASSPEQGRYEQYF.

V usage is TRBV7-8 and J usage is TRBJ2-1; absent DNA, TCRdb's TRBD1 call cannot be checked. CDR3 size: 16 residues. Germline CDR1 reads SGHVS; CDR2 reads FQNEAQ. CDR3 loop: CASSLGETGLYNEQFF.

The chain combines TRBV5-1 with TRBJ1-6; TCRdb picks TRBD1, but there is no DNA to check that call. Germline V gives CDR1 SGHRS, CDR2 YFSETQ. The CDR3 totals 15 residues. CDR3 loop: CASSLSTGLNSPLHF.

The chain links TRBV9 to TRBJ1-1; the TCRdb call, TRBD1, lacks DNA for checking. Germline CDR1 reads SGDLS; CDR2 reads YYNGEE. This CDR3 spans 16 amino acids. CDR3: CASSLRGDRVNTEAFF. The entire variable domain, with the rest obtained from reference TRBV9 and TRBJ1-1, is as follows: DSGVTQTPKHLITATGQRVTLRCSPRSGDLSVYWYQQSLDQGLQFLIQYYNGEERAKGNILERFSAQQFPDLHSELNLSSLELGDSALYFCASSLRGDRVNTEAFFGQGTRLTVV.

The V and J genes are TRBV2 and TRBJ1-2. The length of the CDR3 is 11 residues. CDR1 and CDR2 (germline): SNHLY, FYNNEI. CDR3 loop: CASSDSAGYTF.